Below, 13 T cell receptor beta chains from the same sample are listed, as sequenced in a study of cytomegalovirus exposure and HLA in healthy donors. The PCR contained 60 Vbeta and 13 Jbeta primers. The protocol was immunoSEQ multiplex PCR, while the TCRdb copy is restricted to in-frame clones and leaves out a portion. Altogether a few hundred thousand clones are present, over 70% being singletons, with the ten largest covering around 0.33%. Source material: PBMCs. The receptors here all came from a girl aged 2-9 years in good health and CMV-seronegative.

This clone appeared a single time. The V call is TRBV5-1, the J call TRBJ1-3; TRBD1 is a possible D gene (5 bases). The V gene lost 0 bases and the J gene lost 4 bases, with 8 bases spanning the gap. The CDR3 runs 14 residues. Germline V gene data show CDR1 as SGHRS and CDR2 as YFSETQ. CDR3 nucleotide sequence: TGCGCCAGCAGCTTGGCAGGGAACGGAAACACCATATATTTT. This sequence encodes CASSLAGNGNTIYF.

This chain links TRBV9 with TRBJ2-6; D possibly corresponds to TRBD1 (6 bases). This CDR3 has 19 residues. The germline V gene encodes CDR1 SGDLS and CDR2 YYNGEE. Between the trimmed V and J ends, which lost 4 bases and 0 bases, there was a span of 20 bases. The chain's CDR3 is CASSLHKDRFNSGANVLTF. CDR3 nucleotides: TGTGCCAGCAGCTTGCACAAGGACAGATTTAACTCTGGGGCCAACGTCCTGACTTTC.

The CDR3, as DNA: TGTGCCAGCAGGCTACAGGGGGTACAGTACGAGCAGTACTTC. As protein: CASRLQGVQYEQYF. The chain carries TRBV6-1 and TRBJ2-7, with 8 bases fitting TRBD1. Germline V gene data show CDR1 as MNHNS and CDR2 as SASEGT. This CDR3 comprises 14 residues. V was clipped by 6 bases and J by 4 bases; unmatched bases: 8.

The J gene is TRBJ2-2, the V gene TRBV5-4; TRBD2 agrees at 9 bases. Germline V gene data show CDR1 as SGHNT and CDR2 as YYREEE (reference sequence). This CDR3 comprises 15 residues. The V and J ends lost 4 bases and 1 base, in that order; junction bases with no gene match: 2. As DNA, the CDR3 is TGTGCCAGCAGCGGAGCGGGAGGGAACACCGGGGAGCTGTTTTTT. Protein sequence: CASSGAGGNTGELFF.

The V call is TRBV2, the J call TRBJ2-3; D is uncertain. This CDR3 comprises 13 residues. Germline assignment: CDR1 SNHLY and CDR2 FYNNEI. V was shortened by 7 bases and J by 8 bases, with 16 bases between the two germline ends. The CDR3 here is CASIPYTIGTQYF. The DNA of the CDR3 is TGTGCCAGCATTCCGTATACAATTGGTACGCAGTATTTT.

V and J are TRBV27 and TRBJ2-2, with 10 bases fitting TRBD2. Per germline, CDR1 MNHEY and CDR2 SMNVEV (reference sequence). This CDR3 has 18 amino acids. V shed 3 bases, J shed 0 bases, and the junction held 7 bases outside the gene matches. In DNA form, the CDR3 reads TGTGCCAGCAGTTTGAGAGCGGGGGGGACCACGAACACCGGGGAGCTGTTTTTT. It codes for CASSLRAGGTTNTGELFF.

CDR3 loop: CASSPGNSGNTIYF. The CDR3 bases are TGCGCCAGCAGCCCGGGAAACTCTGGAAACACCATATATTTT. This chain links TRBV5-1 with TRBJ1-3; no definite D call. With 4 bases removed from V and 0 bases from J, the gap between germline ends came to 8 bases. The V gene's germline CDR1 is SGHRS and CDR2 YFSETQ. The CDR3 runs 14 residues.

This clone was seen only a few times. V and J are TRBV28 and TRBJ2-7; 7 bases are a match to TRBD1. The junction had 7 bases not matched to a gene; V was cut back by 6 bases and J by 2 bases. Germline V gene sequence: CDR1 MDHEN, CDR2 SYDVKM. There are 14 residues in the CDR3. The DNA for the CDR3 is TGTGCCAGCAGGACGGGACAGCCGCCCTACGAGCAGTACTTC. Protein product: CASRTGQPPYEQYF.

The rearrangement links TRBV30 to TRBJ2-3, with 8 bases matching TRBD1. Germline-derived CDR1 and CDR2 are GTSNPN and SVGIG (reference sequence). The CDR3 consists of 14 residues. V was clipped by 5 bases and J by 2 bases; unmatched bases: 6. The CDR3 nucleotides read TGTGCCTGGGGACAGGGTTTTGCCACAGATACGCAGTATTTT. The encoded protein is CAWGQGFATDTQYF.

The chain joins TRBV11-3 to TRBJ2-2; 8 bases align to TRBD1. This CDR3 comprises 17 residues. Germline V gives CDR1 SGHNT, CDR2 YENEEA. The trim removed 5 bases at V and 6 bases at J, leaving 14 bases unmatched. CDR3 DNA sequence: TGTGCCAGCAGCCAAACCCTCAGGGGGCGCCTCGCCGGGGAGCTGTTTTTT. It encodes CASSQTLRGRLAGELFF.

The V gene is TRBV4-1, the J gene TRBJ1-6; no definite D call. The V gene lost 1 base and the J gene lost 9 bases, with 10 bases spanning the gap. CDR1 MGHRA and CDR2 YSYEKL come from the germline V gene. The CDR3 extends over 14 amino acids. Here the CDR3 reads CASSQVLLFSPLHF. CDR3 nucleotides: TGCGCCAGCAGCCAAGTTCTCCTGTTTTCACCCCTCCACTTT.

The V call is TRBV27, the J call TRBJ1-1; D not certain. Trimming took 2 bases from V and 1 from J, leaving 11 bases between them. The CDR3 length is 15 residues. In germline, CDR1 is MNHEY, CDR2 SMNVEV (reference sequence). CDR3 sequence reads: CASSLLAEPNTEAFF. DNA for the CDR3: TGTGCCAGCAGTTTACTGGCAGAACCGAACACTGAAGCTTTCTTT.

This rearrangement joins TRBV4-1 to TRBJ2-7; TRBD2 matches 10 bases. From germline, CDR1 is MGHRA and CDR2 YSYEKL. CDR3 length: 17 amino acids. Trimming took 1 base from V and 0 from J; bases not matched to a gene: 6. CDR3 amino acids: CASSQVASGRSSYEQYF. The CDR3 coding sequence is TGCGCCAGCAGCCAAGTAGCTAGCGGGAGATCCTCCTACGAGCAGTACTTC.